Below, 32 T cell receptor beta chains from the same sample are listed, as sequenced in a study of blood T cell repertoires in COVID-19. Some clones are missing from TCRdb's copy, which holds only in-frame ones; the method was immunoSEQ multiplex PCR. The repertoire holds some 300,000 clones, with 85% to 90% as singletons. The sample taken for sequencing was PBMCs or T cells enriched from blood (not recorded which). These receptors all stem from a woman under 40 who had recovered from COVID-19.

The gene calls are TRBV7-2 and TRBJ2-6; TRBD2 might be the D (6 bases). V gave up 1 base and J gave up 3 bases, with 7 bases separating them. The CDR3 sequence is 15 residues long. Germline V gene lookup returns CDR1 SGHTA and CDR2 FQGNSA. CDR3 in DNA: TGTGCCAGCAGCTTAGGGGGGGTTGGGGCCAACGTCCTGACTTTC. It is translated as CASSLGGVGANVLTF.

This clone was picked up one time. The V call is TRBV7-9, the J call TRBJ2-1; D ambiguous. V gave up 1 base and J gave up 3 bases, with 10 bases separating them. The CDR3 sequence is 15 residues long. Germline V gene sequence: CDR1 SEHNR, CDR2 FQNEAQ (reference sequence). CDR3 bases: TGTGCCAGCAGCTTAGGTAGCTCCCACTACAATGAGCAGTTCTTC. The encoded protein is CASSLGSSHYNEQFF.

Comment on this clone: One end of the junction fails to match germline, which may point to a read error. This chain uses TRBV7-7 with TRBJ2-6; TRBD1 agrees at 8 bases. The germline V gene encodes CDR1 SSHAT and CDR2 FNYEAQ (reference sequence). The CDR3 has 16 residues. The CDR3 sequence is CASSPTGVAGANVLTF. For the CDR3, the DNA is TGTGCTAGCAGCCCGACAGGGGTCGCTGGGGCCAACGTCCTGACTTTC.

This clone was seen a handful of times. The rearrangement links TRBV6-5 to TRBJ1-2; the match to TRBD1 covers 7 bases. The junction had 4 bases not matched to a gene; V was cut back by 6 bases and J by 6 bases. This CDR3 spans 12 amino acids. Looked up from germline, CDR1 is MNHEY and CDR2 is SVGAGI. As DNA, the CDR3 is TGTGCCAGCAGACTCACAGGGGATGGCTACACCTTC. This encodes CASRLTGDGYTF.

In its sample, this clone was seen once. This chain uses TRBV7-8 with TRBJ2-1; 12 nucleotides match TRBD2. The CDR3 totals 18 residues. Germline values: CDR1 SGHVS, CDR2 FQNEAQ. V trimming: 5 bases; J trimming: 4 bases; junction bases outside the gene matches: 12. As DNA, the CDR3 is TGTGCCAGCAGCCCGGGGGGCCTAGCGGGAGGGACGTACAATGAGCAGTTCTTC. Amino acids: CASSPGGLAGGTYNEQFF.

The chain uses TRBV10-3 and TRBJ1-1; maybe TRBD1 (5 bases). Germline V gene lookup returns CDR1 ENHRY and CDR2 SYGVKD. Deletions cut 7 bases from V and 5 bases from J, with 17 bases between. The CDR3 is made up of 14 amino acids. The CDR3 DNA reads as TGTGCCATCAAGGAGGGGCCCGGAAGAACTGAAGCTTTCTTT. This sequence encodes CAIKEGPGRTEAFF.

The V and J genes are TRBV28 and TRBJ1-1; TRBD1 might be the D (5 bases). CDR3 length equals 16 residues. The germline V gene has CDR1 MDHEN and CDR2 SYDVKM. The V end lost 2 bases, the J end lost 1 base, and 14 bases lay between the germline ends. The CDR3: CASSLLPADKNTEAFF. The CDR3 region has the DNA TGTGCCAGCAGTTTACTTCCGGCGGACAAGAACACTGAAGCTTTCTTT.

The CDR3, as DNA: TGTGCCAGCAGCGCGACTAGCGGGATTGGATTAGATACGCAGTATTTT. Residues: CASSATSGIGLDTQYF. This rearrangement joins TRBV11-2 to TRBJ2-3, with 11 bases fitting TRBD2. After removal of 5 bases from V and 5 bases from J, the junction contained 9 bases not matched to a gene. CDR1 SGHAT and CDR2 FQNNGV come from the germline V gene. The CDR3 runs to 16 residues.

The J gene is TRBJ2-2, the V gene TRBV28; TRBD1 matches at 7 bases. The J segment lost 5 bases and the V segment lost 6 bases, leaving 6 bases of the junction unmatched. This CDR3 has 14 amino acids. Germline values: CDR1 MDHEN, CDR2 SYDVKM. The CDR3 here is CASRYTGVTGELFF. DNA of the CDR3: TGTGCCAGCAGATACACAGGGGTAACCGGGGAGCTGTTTTTT.

V and J are TRBV5-1 and TRBJ2-5; 12 nucleotides match TRBD1. This CDR3 region has 16 residues. CDR1 and CDR2 from the germline V gene are SGHRS and YFSETQ. After removal of 4 bases from V and 14 bases from J, the junction contained 18 bases not matched to a gene. The CDR3, as DNA: TGCGCCAGCAGCCTATTTCCGGGACAGGGGGCCCAGATAGAATACTTC. Amino acid sequence: CASSLFPGQGAQIEYF.

The J gene is TRBJ2-1, the V gene TRBV7-3; 8 nucleotides align to TRBD2. The CDR3 loop spans 16 amino acids. V was pared by 5 bases and J by 0 bases, with 6 bases of the junction left unmatched. The germline CDR1 and CDR2 sequences are SGHTA and FQGTGA. The CDR3 region is CASSPTGGPSYNEQFF. CDR3 sequence (DNA): TGTGCCAGCAGCCCGACGGGAGGGCCCTCCTACAATGAGCAGTTCTTC.

The chain recombines TRBV30 with TRBJ2-1; TRBD2 matches at 13 bases. The CDR3 runs to 13 residues. Germline V lookup: CDR1 GTSNPN, CDR2 SVGIG (reference sequence). The V and J ends lost 8 bases and 2 bases, in that order; junction bases with no gene match: 0. The CDR3 sequence: CAGTSGAYNEQFF. CDR3 DNA sequence: TGTGCCGGGACTAGCGGGGCCTACAATGAGCAGTTCTTC. The full variable domain, in which reference TRBV30 and TRBJ2-1 provide the parts outside the CDR3, is SQTIHQWPATLVQPVGSPLSLECTVEGTSNPNLYWYRQAAGRGLQLLFYSVGIGQISSEVPQNLSASRPQDRQFILSSKKLLLSDSGFYLCAGTSGAYNEQFFGPGTRLTVL.

The rearrangement joins TRBV5-6 to TRBJ1-2; 8 bases are shared with TRBD1. V dropped 5 bases and J dropped 5; count of bases not matched to a gene: 5. Germline V gives CDR1 SGHDT, CDR2 YYEEEE. The CDR3 covers 13 residues. The CDR3 is CASSNQGAYGYTF. The CDR3 coding sequence is TGTGCCAGCAGTAATCAGGGGGCATATGGCTACACCTTC.

This clone showed up just a few times. V gene TRBV9 combines with J gene TRBJ1-1; D is unresolved. Deletions cut 4 bases from V and 1 base from J, with 17 bases between. This CDR3 contains 16 residues. Germline CDR1 and CDR2: SGDLS and YYNGEE. The CDR3 DNA reads as TGTGCCAGCAGCCCCGGGTTTCAACTCGGGAACACTGAAGCTTTCTTT. Translating gives CASSPGFQLGNTEAFF.

The genes are TRBV4-1 and TRBJ2-3, with D perhaps TRBD2 (6 bases). The V end was cut by 1 base, the J end by 6 bases, with 23 bases between. Germline CDR1 reads MGHRA; CDR2 reads YSYEKL. The CDR3 spans 18 residues. The CDR3: CASSQAPVGGTSSDTQYF. The DNA for the CDR3 is TGCGCCAGCAGCCAAGCCCCCGTGGGGGGAACATCGTCGGATACGCAGTATTTT.

The chain carries TRBV29-1 and TRBJ1-3; D might be TRBD1 (5 bases). Deletions cut 3 bases from V and 0 bases from J, with 9 bases between. CDR1 and CDR2 from the germline V gene are SQVTM and ANQGSEA. CDR3 size: 14 residues. Here the CDR3 reads CSVESRVSGNTIYF. For the CDR3, the DNA is TGCAGCGTTGAGTCCAGGGTCTCTGGAAACACCATATATTTT.

The V call is TRBV7-2, the J call TRBJ2-7; the match to TRBD2 covers 8 bases. The CDR3 sequence is 15 residues long. V was pared by 3 bases and J by 0 bases, with 4 bases of the junction left unmatched. In germline, CDR1 is SGHTA, CDR2 FQGNSA. The CDR3 protein is CASSFSGSPSYEQYF. The CDR3 nucleotides are TGTGCCAGCAGCTTCAGCGGGAGCCCCTCCTACGAGCAGTACTTC.

V gene TRBV6-5 combines with J gene TRBJ2-1, with 9 bases matching TRBD2. Trimming at V came to 5 bases and at J to 2 bases, leaving 4 bases not matched to a gene. This CDR3 is built from 15 residues. Germline values: CDR1 MNHEY, CDR2 SVGAGI. CDR3 DNA sequence: TGTGCCAGCAGTATAGCGGGAGAGCCCTACAATGAGCAGTTCTTC. It specifies CASSIAGEPYNEQFF.

This chain links TRBV30 with TRBJ2-7; TRBD2 is a possible D gene (5 bases). The CDR3 extends over 16 amino acids. Between the trimmed V and J ends, which lost 0 bases and 2 bases, there was a span of 17 bases. CDR1 and CDR2 from the germline V gene are GTSNPN and SVGIG (reference sequence). This chain's CDR3 is CAWSVAVLRATYEQYF. The CDR3 coding sequence is TGTGCCTGGAGTGTAGCCGTCTTGCGGGCTACCTACGAGCAGTACTTC.

The CDR3 DNA sequence: TGTGCCAGCTCACCACCCGCCCTTCGAGATGGCTACACCTTC. It encodes CASSPPALRDGYTF. The V and J genes are TRBV18 and TRBJ1-2; the D is unclear. Deletions cut 0 bases from V and 6 bases from J, with 11 bases between. The CDR3 extends over 14 amino acids. Germline CDR1 reads KGHSH; CDR2 reads LQKENI. The variable domain in full, with the rest retrieved from reference TRBV18 and TRBJ1-2, is NAGVMQNPRHLVRRRGQEARLRCSPMKGHSHVYWYRQLPEEGLKFMVYLQKENIIDESGMPKERFSAEFPKEGPSILRIQQVVRGDSAAYFCASSPPALRDGYTFGSGTRLTVV.

J is TRBJ1-1 and V is TRBV13; a possible D gene is TRBD1 (6 bases). Trimming removed 6 bases at V and 11 bases at J, with 16 bases between. Germline V gene lookup returns CDR1 PRHDT and CDR2 FYEKMQ (reference sequence). The CDR3 is 12 amino acids. CDR3 loop: CASSGTPEPAFF. CDR3 sequence (DNA): TGTGCCAGCAGTGGGACACCTGAGCCCGCTTTCTTT.

The V and J genes are TRBV10-3 and TRBJ2-6; TRBD1 aligns across 7 bases. With 8 bases clipped from V and 0 bases from J, the junction kept 7 bases outside the gene matches. This CDR3 comprises 16 residues. Germline CDR1 is ENHRY and CDR2 is SYGVKD. This CDR3 is CAIPLGGISGANVLTF. DNA of the CDR3: TGTGCCATCCCCCTAGGGGGCATCTCTGGGGCCAACGTCCTGACTTTC.

The J gene is TRBJ1-1, the V gene TRBV2; D ambiguous. The CDR3 runs to 16 residues. Trimming pared 5 bases from V and 1 base from J, leaving 17 bases between. CDR1 SNHLY and CDR2 FYNNEI come from the germline V gene. In DNA, the CDR3 is TGTGCCAGCAGTTCCTATCCTCCCACCAAGAACACTGAAGCTTTCTTT. It codes for CASSSYPPTKNTEAFF.

The V gene is TRBV5-4, the J gene TRBJ2-5; the D is unclear. CDR1 is SGHNT, CDR2 YYREEE, per germline (reference sequence). The CDR3 loop spans 11 amino acids. With 6 bases removed from V and 4 bases from J, the gap between germline ends came to 7 bases. This CDR3 reads CASNSGETQYF. The CDR3 nucleotides are TGTGCCAGCAACTCGGGAGAGACCCAGTACTTC.

The genes are TRBV28 and TRBJ1-1; 7 bases are shared with TRBD1. Germline V CDR1 and CDR2: MDHEN, SYDVKM. This CDR3 contains 14 residues. J gave up 3 bases and V 6 bases, and 7 bases lay outside the gene matches. The CDR3 sequence: CASRQGYGYTEAFF. CDR3 nucleotide sequence: TGTGCCAGCAGACAGGGGTATGGGTACACTGAAGCTTTCTTT.

This rearrangement joins TRBV4-3 to TRBJ2-7, with a tentative D call TRBD2 (6 bases). The CDR3 is 15 amino acids. V lost 0 bases and J lost 2, with 11 bases in between. Germline-derived CDR1 and CDR2 are LGHNA and YSLEER. The CDR3 is CASSQDSGLTYEQYF. The CDR3 DNA reads as TGCGCCAGCAGCCAAGATTCGGGACTTACCTACGAGCAGTACTTC.

This clone was recorded once. The chain combines TRBV29-1 with TRBJ2-7; 10 bases align to TRBD2. With 6 bases clipped from V and 3 bases from J, the junction kept 5 bases outside the gene matches. The CDR3 runs 13 residues. CDR1 SQVTM and CDR2 ANQGSEA come from the germline V gene. The CDR3 sequence: CSVILAGRYEQYF. The CDR3 DNA follows: TGCAGCGTCATACTAGCGGGGCGCTACGAGCAGTACTTC.

This rearrangement joins TRBV7-9 to TRBJ2-7; D is unclear. The CDR3 contains 15 residues. CDR1 SEHNR and CDR2 FQNEAQ come from the germline V gene (reference sequence). V dropped 2 bases and J dropped 3 bases, with 14 bases sitting between them. In DNA form, the CDR3 reads TGTGCCAGCAGCTTATATATGACGGAGAACTACGAGCAGTACTTC. Translation: CASSLYMTENYEQYF.

This clone was observed once. This chain uses TRBV19 with TRBJ2-7; tentatively, D is TRBD2 (6 bases). CDR1 is LNHDA, CDR2 SQIVND, per germline (reference sequence). Trimming stripped 1 base from V and 5 bases from J, with 12 bases between. The CDR3 covers 14 residues. CDR3 in DNA: TGTGCCAGTAGTATAGGTGTCGGGGGAGACGAGCAGTACTTC. Translating gives CASSIGVGGDEQYF.

J is TRBJ2-1 and V is TRBV6-2 or TRBV6-3; possibly TRBD2 for D (5 bases). The CDR3 extends over 16 amino acids. Germline CDR1 reads MNHEY; CDR2 reads SVGEGT. V lost 4 bases and J lost 3, with 16 bases in between. CDR3 protein: CASSSAARVVYNEQFF. The CDR3 DNA reads TGTGCCAGCAGTTCCGCGGCGAGGGTAGTCTACAATGAGCAGTTCTTC.

This rearrangement joins TRBV9 to TRBJ1-3; D is unresolved. V was cut by 3 bases and J by 8 bases, with 18 bases left in between. CDR1 SGDLS and CDR2 YYNGEE come from the germline V gene. The CDR3 extends over 15 amino acids. CDR3 region: CASSAGITQVDTIYF. CDR3 nucleotides: TGTGCCAGCAGCGCGGGGATCACGCAAGTGGACACCATATATTTT.

The J gene is TRBJ1-4, the V gene TRBV5-1; TRBD1 might be the D (6 bases). The CDR3 is 14 amino acids. Trimming left V 4 bases short and J 6 bases short, with 13 bases between. Germline V gene lookup returns CDR1 SGHRS and CDR2 YFSETQ. The DNA of the CDR3 is TGCGCCAGCAGCATGGGGGCGATTGATGAAAAACTGTTTTTT. Residues: CASSMGAIDEKLFF.